This is a list of T cell receptor beta chains from one sample in a study of cytomegalovirus exposure and HLA in healthy donors. Generated by immunoSEQ multiplex PCR, the TCRdb table keeps only in-frame clones and is missing some. The sample includes about 160,000 clones, approximately 80% of them seen just once. Sample: PBMCs. Receptors originate from a male donor in good health and CMV-seropositive. Both conserved end residues are part of each CDR3. D genes are given only for firm matches. A row's size may be missing; if present it is once, few, many or a size class.

J gene | clone size | D gene | V gene | CDR3 protein | CDR3 DNA
TRBJ1-2 | - | - | TRBV2 | CASSEMQHAGYGYTF | TGTGCCAGCAGTGAGATGCAGCACGCAGGCTATGGCTACACCTTC
TRBJ1-4 | - | TRBD1 | TRBV2 | CASSGEQGAGEKLFF | TGTGCCAGCAGTGGGGAACAGGGGGCAGGTGAAAAACTGTTTTTT
TRBJ2-7 | - | TRBD1 | TRBV19 | CASSRTGGYEQYF | TGTGCCAGTAGTCGGACAGGGGGTTACGAGCAGTACTTC
TRBJ1-5 | once | - | TRBV30 | CAWRQPYSNQPQHF | TGTGCCTGGAGACAGCCGTATAGCAATCAGCCCCAGCATTTT
TRBJ2-1 | - | TRBD2 | TRBV28 | CASSSASGSYNEQFF | TGTGCCAGCAGTTCAGCTAGCGGGAGCTACAATGAGCAGTTCTTC
TRBJ1-2 | - | - | TRBV5-1 | CASSLAGDAGYGYTF | TGCGCCAGCAGCTTGGCTGGGGATGCGGGGTATGGCTACACCTTC
TRBJ2-7 | - | - | TRBV13 | CASSLTGGEQYF | TGTGCCAGCAGCTTAACCGGGGGCGAGCAGTACTTC
TRBJ2-7 | once | TRBD1 | TRBV7-9 | CSSSLDGQGHEQYF | TGTTCCAGCAGCTTAGATGGACAGGGCCACGAGCAGTACTTC
TRBJ2-5 | - | TRBD2 | TRBV7-9 | CSSTLPGLAGGKGETQYF | TGTTCCAGCACCTTACCGGGACTAGCGGGAGGAAAGGGAGAGACCCAGTACTTC
TRBJ1-1 | - | TRBD1 | TRBV28 | CASSFAGGSTEAFF | TGTGCCAGCAGTTTCGCAGGGGGGAGCACTGAAGCTTTCTTT
TRBJ2-5 | - | - | TRBV7-9 | CSSTFLGLEETQYF | TGTTCCAGCACTTTCCTGGGGCTGGAAGAGACCCAGTACTTC
TRBJ2-3 | once | TRBD2 | TRBV5-1 | CASSSTLLAGGPADTQYF | TGCGCCAGCAGCTCGACGCTATTAGCGGGAGGGCCGGCAGATACGCAGTATTTT
TRBJ2-1 | - | TRBD2 | TRBV27 | CASSSTSGTYNEQFF | TGTGCCAGCAGCTCCACTAGCGGGACGTACAATGAGCAGTTCTTC
TRBJ2-3 | - | TRBD2 | TRBV5-1 | CASSLGGGTGGVTQYF | TGCGCCAGCAGCCTAGGCGGGGGAACCGGGGGGGTTACGCAGTATTTT
TRBJ2-1 | - | TRBD2 | TRBV19 | CASSLYFREGLDEQFF | TGTGCCAGTAGTCTTTATTTCCGGGAGGGCCTTGATGAGCAGTTCTTC
TRBJ2-1 | - | - | TRBV7-9 | CSSSPSPSAQGYNEQFF | TGTTCCAGCAGCCCCTCCCCTAGCGCCCAGGGTTACAATGAGCAGTTCTTC